The clone carrying this T cell receptor beta chain has a count of ten or more. The antigen is unknown. This sample was taken from a study of regulatory T cells in long-lasting Graves disease. Time point here: newly diagnosed GD, antithyroid drugs for less than 3 months. TCR sequences were obtained from RNA taken from PBMCs. Germline-derived CDR1 and CDR2 are MDHEN and SYDVKM. With 6 bases clipped from V and 5 bases from J, the junction kept 9 bases outside the gene matches. The CDR3 runs to 15 residues. Findings and limits, study-wide: Whereas 966 public clonotypes were shared by new patients, persistent patients shared more, at around 2,700. Persistent disease preferred TRBV28, TRBJ1-2 and TRBJ2-5; new disease, TRBV20-1 and TRBJ2-1.

Arm-PCR of CDR3 regions and iRepertoire HTBI primers were the basis on which TCR beta libraries were built. Each CDR3 protein is one row after TCRdb ran MiXCR on the multiplex PCR reads. This sample has approximately 230,000 distinct CDR3 sequences, with roughly 18% found just once. The J gene is TRBJ2-7, the V gene TRBV28; 11 positions match TRBD2. This clonotype was obtained from a female donor with Graves disease. The sample here was peripheral blood mononuclear cells (PBMCs), taken at new diagnosis, from a patient treated with antithyroid drugs. The CDR3: CASRPRLAGSHEQYF. For the CDR3, the DNA is TGTGCCAGCAGGCCAAGACTAGCGGGATCCCACGAGCAGTACTTC.